This T cell receptor (beta chain) was obtained from a study of blood T cell repertoires in COVID-19. Study-wide context: From the United States, Italy and Spain came samples of acute and convalescent COVID-19.

TCRdb keeps only in-frame clones here, not all; method: immunoSEQ multiplex PCR. The sample lists roughly 28,000 clones; 80% to 90% were seen once. The CDR3 length is 13 residues. V lost 5 bases, J lost 5 bases, and 7 bases stayed unmatched. Germline CDR1 and CDR2: SQVTM and ANQGSEA. The TCR sequence derives from a human donor in a cohort sampled during active COVID-19. The rearrangement joins TRBV29-1 to TRBJ2-5, with TRBD1 identical over 8 bases. Specimen: peripheral blood. The CDR3 region is CSVIDRGRETQYF. The CDR3 DNA sequence: TGCAGCGTTATCGACAGGGGAAGGGAGACCCAGTACTTC.